What follows is one T cell receptor (beta chain) and its context. The antigen is unknown. The source of the sample is a study of shared clonotypes between healthy human individuals. Notes on the study in general: Specimens sampled were limited to blood, with tissue repertoires likely differing. What rarefaction showed was incomplete sorted-subset sequencing despite large depth. A generally larger estimated richness was seen in naive subsets than in memory subsets.

CD45RO-negative cells were positively selected for CCR7, leaving out terminally differentiated effector memory CD45RA+ cells. V was trimmed by 4 bases and J by 3 bases, leaving 10 bases between them. Germline V gene sequence: CDR1 MNHNS, CDR2 SASEGT. The length of the CDR3 is 13 residues. TCRdb's copy holds only in-frame clones and misses some; the assay was immunoSEQ multiplex PCR. The data show about 1.9 million clones, about 93% seen once. This sequence was found in a man younger than 35 in good health. Some clones in this sample may be carry-over from other donors' samples. The V call is TRBV6-1, the J call TRBJ2-7; D unresolved. The specimen was naive CD8+ T cells from PBMCs. CDR3 region: CASSVVPNYEQYF. In nucleotides, the CDR3 is TGTGCCAGCAGTGTAGTTCCAAACTACGAGCAGTACTTC.